Sequencing of this TCR beta chain was carried out in a study of siplizumab effects on memory and regulatory T cells. Study-wide findings and caveats: Naive T cells were seen as more diverse than memory cells and as major alloresponse contributors.

Notes on this clone: Its antigen is not identified.

Profiled with immunoSEQ multiplex PCR; TCRdb holds only in-frame clones, not every one. The sample has some 110,000 clones, about 94% seen once. The TCR comes from a human donor in good health. The sequenced sample was Tregs sorted from blood.

The CDR3 region is CASRASGSYNEQFF. As DNA, the CDR3 is TGTGCCAGCAGGGCTAGCGGGTCCTACAATGAGCAGTTCTTC. The chain joins TRBV6-6 to TRBJ2-1; the match to TRBD2 covers 8 bases. CDR3 length: 14 residues. After removal of 6 bases from V and 1 base from J, the junction contained 2 bases not matched to a gene. Germline V CDR1 and CDR2: MNHNY, SVGAGI (reference sequence).